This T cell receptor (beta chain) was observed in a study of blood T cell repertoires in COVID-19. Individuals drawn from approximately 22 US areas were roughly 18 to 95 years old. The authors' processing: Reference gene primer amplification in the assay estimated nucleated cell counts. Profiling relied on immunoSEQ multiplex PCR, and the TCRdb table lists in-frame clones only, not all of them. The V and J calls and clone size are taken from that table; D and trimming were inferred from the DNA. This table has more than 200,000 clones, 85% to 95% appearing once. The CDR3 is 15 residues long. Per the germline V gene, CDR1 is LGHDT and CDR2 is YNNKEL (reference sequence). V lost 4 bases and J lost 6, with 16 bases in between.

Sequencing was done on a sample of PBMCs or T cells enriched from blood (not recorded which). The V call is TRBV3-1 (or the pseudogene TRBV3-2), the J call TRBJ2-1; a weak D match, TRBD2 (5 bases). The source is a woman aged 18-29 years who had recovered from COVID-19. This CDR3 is CASSPLSRGLNEQFF. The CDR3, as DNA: TGTGCCAGCAGCCCCCTGAGTCGAGGGCTCAATGAGCAGTTCTTC.